A single sample gave rise to the 11 T cell receptor beta chains below, sequenced in a study of regulatory T cells in long-lasting Graves disease. Arm-PCR of CDR3 regions with iRepertoire HTBI primers generated TCR beta libraries. TCRdb reanalysed the multiplex PCR reads using MiXCR and keeps one entry per CDR3 protein. This sample has around 340,000 distinct CDR3 sequences, with about 19% found just once. Described time point: persistent/refractory GD, antithyroid drugs over 5 years with positive TRAb. RNA isolated from PBMCs was used to make the TCR library. The material sequenced was peripheral blood mononuclear cells (PBMCs), taken when the disease was refractory, from a patient treated with antithyroid drugs. These receptors came from a female donor with Graves disease.

The V gene is TRBV10-1, the J gene TRBJ1-3; D uncertain. V shed 3 bases and J shed 3 bases, with 6 bases lying between them. CDR1 is WNHNN and CDR2 is SYGVQD in the germline V gene (reference sequence). The length of the CDR3 is 13 residues. The CDR3 nucleotides are TGCGCCAGCAGTGAAGCTCTTGGAAACACCATATATTTT. Its protein is CASSEALGNTIYF.

The chain has TRBV7-2 and TRBJ2-3, with 8 bases that match TRBD2. Germline CDR1 reads SGHTA; CDR2 reads FQGNSA. With V trimmed by 4 bases and J by 2 bases, 14 bases remained unmatched. The CDR3 runs to 18 residues. As DNA, the CDR3 is TGTGCCAGCAGCTACACCCGAGGTGGCGGGGGGTTCACAGATACGCAGTATTTT. Protein sequence: CASSYTRGGGGFTDTQYF.

At least ten counts were recorded for this clonotype. The chain recombines TRBV10-3 with TRBJ1-4; possibly TRBD1 for D (5 bases). Germline CDR1 and CDR2: ENHRY and SYGVKD. Deletions cut 6 bases from V and 7 bases from J, with 6 bases between. This CDR3 comprises 11 residues. CDR3 in amino acids: CAISQGEKLFF. In DNA, the CDR3 is TGTGCCATCAGCCAGGGTGAAAAACTGTTTTTT.

The V call is TRBV6-1, the J call TRBJ2-6; a weak D match, TRBD1 (5 bases). V was pared by 8 bases and J by 0 bases, with 14 bases between. Germline loops: CDR1 MNHNS, CDR2 SASEGT. The CDR3 length is 16 residues. CDR3 DNA: TGTGCCAGCGGCGTCGACAGACACTCTGGGGCCAACGTCCTGACTTTC. Amino acids: CASGVDRHSGANVLTF.

This clonotype has just a few counts. This sequence joins TRBV18 and TRBJ2-5; D not certain. Germline V gives CDR1 KGHSH, CDR2 LQKENI. The CDR3 length is 14 residues. V shed 2 bases and J shed 5 bases, with 12 bases lying between them. The CDR3 coding sequence is TGTGCCAGCTCACCAGTCGGCGGCTTGGAGACCCAGTACTTC. Translation gives CASSPVGGLETQYF.

A remark on this clonotype: A much larger clone lies one base from this, so it may be a read error. The chain is built from TRBV2 and TRBJ2-5, with 7 bases that match TRBD1. The CDR3 covers 14 residues. Germline assignment: CDR1 SNHLY and CDR2 FYNNEI. The CDR3 DNA is TGTCCCAGCAAACCCGGACAGGCGTCGGAGACCCAGTACTTC. Translated: CPSKPGQASETQYF.

This clonotype was seen repeatedly, ten times or more. The chain couples TRBV7-8 to TRBJ2-5; 7 nucleotides line up with TRBD1. Germline CDR1 and CDR2: SGHVS and FQNEAQ. The CDR3 runs to 14 residues. The ends lost 5 bases at V and 4 bases at J; junction bases unmatched: 7. The CDR3 DNA reads as TGTGCCAGCAGCCCCAGGGACAGCCTAGAGACCCAGTACTTC. Its translation: CASSPRDSLETQYF. Filled out from reference TRBV7-8 and TRBJ2-5, the complete variable domain reads GAGVSQSPRYKVAKRGQDVALRCDPISGHVSLFWYQQALGQGPEFLTYFQNEAQLDKSGLPSDRFFAERPEGSVSTLKIQRTQQEDSAVYLCASSPRDSLETQYFGPGTRLLVL.

This clonotype has only a few counts. The V and J genes are TRBV9 and TRBJ2-7, with a weak D call TRBD2 (6 bases). Per the germline V gene, CDR1 is SGDLS and CDR2 is YYNGEE. Trimming left V 2 bases short and J 7 bases short, with 16 bases between. The CDR3 consists of 14 residues. CDR3 in amino acids: CASSVWPEGGEQYF. Written as DNA, the CDR3 is TGTGCCAGCAGCGTTTGGCCAGAGGGAGGAGAGCAGTACTTC.

The chain recombines TRBV28 with TRBJ2-1, with 7 nucleotides matching TRBD1. The J segment lost 0 bases and the V segment lost 5 bases, leaving 7 bases of the junction unmatched. Germline CDR1 is MDHEN and CDR2 is SYDVKM. The CDR3 totals 16 residues. Written as DNA, the CDR3 is TGTGCCAGCAGTGCCCTAACAGGGGACTCCTACAATGAGCAGTTCTTC. Its protein product is CASSALTGDSYNEQFF.

This clonotype occurred many times. The V call is TRBV20-1, the J call TRBJ2-7; D may be TRBD2 (6 bases). Trimming left V 2 bases short and J 2 bases short, with 13 bases between. The CDR3 has 14 amino acids. CDR1 is DFQATT, CDR2 SNEGSKA, per germline (reference sequence). The CDR3 reads CSARRVGGAYEQYF. CDR3 sequence (DNA): TGCAGTGCTAGACGAGTCGGGGGAGCCTACGAGCAGTACTTC.

The chain employs TRBV6-1 and TRBJ2-2; 7 positions match TRBD1. Germline-derived CDR1 and CDR2 are MNHNS and SASEGT. The CDR3 extends over 16 amino acids. J was trimmed by 2 bases and V by 0 bases; bases with no gene match: 3. CDR3 coding DNA: TGTGCCAGCAGTGAAGCAGGGGGCGATAACACCGGGGAGCTGTTTTTT. This gives the protein CASSEAGGDNTGELFF.